This note documents a single T cell receptor (beta chain) sequence. The sample comes from a study of control samples from healthy donors and cancer patients. The length of the CDR3 is 16 residues. The germline V gene encodes CDR1 LGHDT and CDR2 YNNKEL (reference sequence). Trimming cost V 0 bases and J 0 bases; bases outside gene matches: 3. Sequencing used immunoSEQ multiplex PCR; TCRdb keeps in-frame clones, though not all of them. Among more than 95,000 clones, 80% to 90% were seen once, and the ten largest hold about 8.7%. The specimen sequenced was blood. The V gene is TRBV3-1 (or the pseudogene TRBV3-2), the J gene TRBJ2-3; the match to TRBD1 covers 7 bases. The sequence was obtained from a man aged 40-49 years in good health. The CDR3 nucleotides are TGTGCCAGCAGCCAAGACCCGGGACAGAGCACAGATACGCAGTATTTT. Its protein product is CASSQDPGQSTDTQYF.